The 29 T cell receptor beta chains given below trace back to one sample, sequenced in a study of a mutant IDH1 vaccine in newly diagnosed glioma (dated by TCRdb to about 2021). The library was obtained by the immunoSEQ multiplex PCR assay. TCRdb took this table from immuneACCESS and kept in-frame rearrangements with V and J called. Such tables lack part of the clones; where checked against another copy, unresolved V genes explain under half of the gap, and the rest is unexplained. The sample data list roughly 86,000 clones, and approximately 75% of these were observed just once. Around 5% of the sample belongs to the ten largest clones. No antigen has been identified for these receptors. The time point label corresponds to: week 47, end of study. Each vaccine dose was 300 ug of a 20-mer mutant IDH1 peptide in Montanide, given subcutaneously with topical imiquimod. The specimen comprised PBMCs, sampled from a glioma patient whose treatment included an IDH1 peptide vaccine. Every receptor here comes from a man between 35 and 55 years old with glioma.

The gene calls are TRBV6-1 and TRBJ1-1; D may be TRBD1 (5 bases). The germline gives CDR1 MNHNS, CDR2 SASEGT. V lost 3 bases to trimming and J lost 4 bases, with 9 bases between them. This CDR3 comprises 13 residues. Here the CDR3 DNA reads TGTGCCAGCAGTGACAGGGTTGGCACTGAAGCTTTCTTT. Its translation: CASSDRVGTEAFF.

This clone turned up a few times. The chain joins TRBV30 to TRBJ1-1; D gene uncertain. This CDR3 is 16 amino acids long. The germline gives CDR1 GTSNPN, CDR2 SVGIG (reference sequence). V was clipped by 4 bases and J by 2 bases, with 20 bases between them. In nucleotides, the CDR3 is TGTGCCTGGAAAGAGACACGAGGAAGTGGAAACACTGAAGCTTTCTTT. Encoded protein: CAWKETRGSGNTEAFF.

The V and J genes are TRBV4-3 and TRBJ1-2, with 8 bases lining up with TRBD1. Germline V lookup: CDR1 LGHNA, CDR2 YSLEER. Trimming cost V 1 base and J 4 bases; bases outside gene matches: 5. This CDR3 contains 15 residues. The CDR3 bases are TGCGCCAGCAGCCAAGCGCAGGGGGCGAGCTATGGCTACACCTTC. This encodes CASSQAQGASYGYTF.

The gene calls are TRBV19 and TRBJ1-5; tentative D call: TRBD1 (5 bases). Trimming took 7 bases from V and 2 from J, leaving 12 bases between them. Germline CDR1 is LNHDA and CDR2 is SQIVND (reference sequence). The CDR3 length is 14 residues. For the CDR3, the DNA is TGTGCCAGTAAAATGGGGGGTGGCAATCAGCCCCAGCATTTT. Protein: CASKMGGGNQPQHF.

This clone was found a few times. This chain links TRBV10-3 with TRBJ1-1; the D gene is possibly TRBD1 (6 bases). The germline gives CDR1 ENHRY, CDR2 SYGVKD. Trimming took off 3 bases at V and 7 bases at J, with 6 bases between the two ends. The length of the CDR3 is 11 residues. CDR3 amino acids: CAISEGGEAFF. The CDR3 region has the DNA TGTGCCATCAGTGAAGGGGGTGAAGCTTTCTTT.

This clone was found a few times. The chain has TRBV27 and TRBJ2-7; perhaps D is TRBD1 or TRBD2 (6 bases each). This CDR3 is built from 16 residues. Trimming cost V 6 bases and J 2 bases, with 20 bases left between them. Germline assignment: CDR1 MNHEY and CDR2 SMNVEV (reference sequence). The CDR3 here is CASRRGPTGFPYEQYF. For the CDR3, the DNA is TGTGCCAGCAGACGGGGGCCTACGGGATTCCCCTACGAGCAGTACTTC.

The J gene is TRBJ1-1, the V gene TRBV27; maybe TRBD1 (6 bases). Germline CDR1 and CDR2: MNHEY and SMNVEV (reference sequence). Trimming left V 5 bases short and J 5 bases short, with 18 bases between. The CDR3 loop spans 15 amino acids. CDR3 loop: CASSPLLDRRTEAFF. The CDR3 DNA is TGTGCCAGCAGTCCGCTCCTCGACAGGCGAACTGAAGCTTTCTTT.

J is TRBJ2-7 and V is TRBV4-3; no reliable D call. Germline values: CDR1 LGHNA, CDR2 YSLEER. Trimming shortened V by 0 bases and J by 4 bases, and 19 bases separated the two germline ends. The CDR3 is 17 amino acids. The CDR3 is CASSQDRFRAQYYEQYF. CDR3 nucleotides: TGCGCCAGCAGCCAAGATCGGTTTAGGGCACAATATTACGAGCAGTACTTC.

The chain uses TRBV6-5 and TRBJ2-3; no definite D call. Trimming stripped 7 bases from V and 6 bases from J, with 11 bases between. CDR3 size: 12 residues. Germline V gives CDR1 MNHEY, CDR2 SVGAGI. The CDR3 here is CASISPRDTQYF. DNA for the CDR3: TGTGCCAGCATTTCCCCACGGGATACGCAGTATTTT.

The chain joins TRBV13 to TRBJ1-3; TRBD1 agrees at 9 bases. The CDR3 runs 13 residues. V was clipped by 3 bases and J by 8 bases; unmatched bases: 2. Germline CDR1 and CDR2: PRHDT and FYEKMQ (reference sequence). The CDR3 coding sequence is TGTGCCAGCAGCTTTCGGACAGGGGACACCATATATTTT. It codes for CASSFRTGDTIYF. Full variable domain (outside the CDR3, taken from reference TRBV13 and TRBJ1-3): AAGVIQSPRHLIKEKRETATLKCYPIPRHDTVYWYQQGPGQDPQFLISFYEKMQSDKGSIPDRFSAQQFSDYHSELNMSSLELGDSALYFCASSFRTGDTIYFGEGSWLTVV.

This clone is a singleton in its sample. The CDR3 bases are TGTGCCATCAGTTCGGGACTCAACACAGATACGCAGTATTTT. Its translation is CAISSGLNTDTQYF. J is TRBJ2-3 and V is TRBV10-3; possible D gene TRBD2, 6 bases. Trimming took off 5 bases at V and 2 bases at J, with 11 bases between the two ends. Germline values: CDR1 ENHRY, CDR2 SYGVKD. The CDR3 extends over 14 amino acids.

This chain joins TRBV27 and TRBJ2-5; D is unclear. This CDR3 has 12 amino acids. Trimming cost V 5 bases and J 1 base, with 5 bases left between them. Germline V gives CDR1 MNHEY, CDR2 SMNVEV (reference sequence). Here the CDR3 reads CASSPLQETQYF. The CDR3 DNA follows: TGTGCCAGCAGTCCGCTCCAAGAGACCCAGTACTTC.

V gene TRBV7-2 combines with J gene TRBJ2-7; a possible D gene is TRBD2 (7 bases). The CDR3 loop spans 15 amino acids. CDR1 is SGHTA, CDR2 FQGNSA, per germline. V dropped 5 bases and J dropped 3 bases, with 17 bases sitting between them. The CDR3 protein is CASSEGRGPIYEQYF. The CDR3 nucleotides read TGTGCCAGCAGCGAAGGGCGGGGGCCCATCTACGAGCAGTACTTC.

In this sample, this clone turned up a few times. J is TRBJ2-1 and V is TRBV7-3; D remains ambiguous. Germline-derived CDR1 and CDR2 are SGHTA and FQGTGA. The V and J ends lost 0 bases and 7 bases respectively, with 7 bases between them. The CDR3 has 13 amino acids. The CDR3 region is CASSLTPGNEQFF. CDR3 nucleotide sequence: TGTGCCAGCAGCTTAACCCCCGGTAATGAGCAGTTCTTC.

The chain combines TRBV7-6 with TRBJ2-7; D is possibly TRBD2 (6 bases). CDR3 length equals 17 residues. Per the germline V gene, CDR1 is SGHVS and CDR2 is FNYEAQ. V lost 0 bases to trimming and J lost 2 bases, with 17 bases between them. In nucleotides, the CDR3 is TGTGCCAGCAGCTTAGCGCGGGGATCTAGCGTAGCCTACGAGCAGTACTTC. Residues: CASSLARGSSVAYEQYF.

V gene TRBV7-2 combines with J gene TRBJ2-3; TRBD2 agrees at 7 bases. CDR3 length: 17 residues. V gave up 4 bases and J gave up 5 bases; unmatched junction bases: 15. CDR1 and CDR2 from the germline V gene are SGHTA and FQGNSA. CDR3 amino acids: CASSSPRIGEGGDTQYF. The DNA of the CDR3 is TGTGCCAGCAGCTCCCCCAGAATAGGGGAGGGTGGAGATACGCAGTATTTT.

This chain connects TRBV27 to TRBJ1-4; 9 bases fit TRBD1. Germline-derived CDR1 and CDR2 are MNHEY and SMNVEV (reference sequence). The trim removed 6 bases at V and 3 bases at J, leaving 2 bases unmatched. The CDR3 length is 14 residues. CDR3 region: CASRQGAANEKLFF. The CDR3 DNA reads TGTGCCAGCAGACAGGGGGCTGCTAATGAAAAACTGTTTTTT.

V gene TRBV5-1 combines with J gene TRBJ2-1; D possibly corresponds to TRBD2 (7 bases). The CDR3 spans 19 residues. Looked up from germline, CDR1 is SGHRS and CDR2 is YFSETQ. V was trimmed by 0 bases and J by 1 base, leaving 20 bases between them. The CDR3, as DNA: TGCGCCAGCAGCTTGGATTGGGGGGGCATACCATCGTCCTACAATGAGCAGTTCTTC. Translating gives CASSLDWGGIPSSYNEQFF.

V and J are TRBV7-9 and TRBJ1-2, with no clear D. CDR1 and CDR2 (germline): SEHNR, FQNEAQ (reference sequence). Trimming shortened V by 4 bases and J by 5 bases, and 11 bases separated the two germline ends. This CDR3 has 13 residues. The CDR3 sequence: CASSSRTVYGYTF. The CDR3 DNA reads as TGTGCCAGCAGCTCCCGGACGGTATATGGCTACACCTTC.

The V gene is TRBV11-2, the J gene TRBJ2-2, with TRBD1 as a possible D gene (6 bases). The CDR3 contains 15 residues. The V gene's germline CDR1 is SGHAT and CDR2 FQNNGV. Trimming pared 5 bases from V and 5 bases from J, leaving 15 bases between. CDR3 protein: CASSLRLQGTGELFF. CDR3 nucleotides: TGTGCCAGCAGCCTACGGTTACAGGGAACCGGGGAGCTGTTTTTT.

The V and J genes are TRBV19 and TRBJ2-2; 9 bases match TRBD2. Trimming at V came to 7 bases and at J to 5 bases, leaving 8 bases not matched to a gene. CDR1 and CDR2 from the germline V gene are LNHDA and SQIVND (reference sequence). This CDR3 has 15 residues. Here the CDR3 DNA reads TGTGCCAGTAATCTACTTAGCGGGAGAACCGGGGAGCTGTTTTTT. Its translation is CASNLLSGRTGELFF. The full variable domain, with the rest looked up from reference TRBV19 and TRBJ2-2, is DGGITQSPKYLFRKEGQNVTLSCEQNLNHDAMYWYRQDPGQGLRLIYYSQIVNDFQKGDIAEGYSVSREKKESFPLTVTSAQKNPTAFYLCASNLLSGRTGELFFGEGSRLTVL.

The chain is built from TRBV6-5 and TRBJ2-1; TRBD2 matches 12 bases. V lost 6 bases, J lost 7 bases, and 7 bases stayed unmatched. Germline V lookup: CDR1 MNHEY, CDR2 SVGAGI. The CDR3 covers 15 residues. This CDR3 is CASRSGLAGWNEQFF. The CDR3 DNA is TGTGCCAGCAGAAGCGGACTAGCGGGGTGGAATGAGCAGTTCTTC.

The rearrangement links TRBV19 to TRBJ1-2; the D gene is possibly TRBD1 (5 bases). CDR1 is LNHDA and CDR2 is SQIVND in the germline V gene (reference sequence). The germline V and J ends were trimmed by 4 bases and 7 bases, with 19 bases remaining between them. The CDR3 extends over 15 amino acids. This CDR3 reads CASSSRARESSGYTF. The CDR3 DNA is TGTGCCAGTAGTAGCCGAGCCAGGGAGTCAAGTGGCTACACCTTC.

V gene TRBV27 combines with J gene TRBJ2-1; D is uncertain. The CDR3 is 14 amino acids. Germline V gene lookup returns CDR1 MNHEY and CDR2 SMNVEV (reference sequence). Trimming shortened V by 1 base and J by 6 bases, and 10 bases separated the two germline ends. CDR3 sequence (DNA): TGTGCCAGCAGTTTATATAGCATAGGCAATGAGCAGTTCTTC. Its translation: CASSLYSIGNEQFF.

The chain is built from TRBV6-6 and TRBJ1-1, with a weak D call TRBD1 (5 bases). Germline loops: CDR1 MNHNY, CDR2 SVGAGI (reference sequence). CDR3 length: 14 amino acids. V was clipped by 7 bases and J by 10 bases, with 22 bases between them. The CDR3 nucleotides read TGTGCCAGCATCTCGAAAGGGGTGAGGGTGGGAGCTTTCTTT. Translation gives CASISKGVRVGAFF.

The chain has TRBV15 and TRBJ2-1, with 10 bases identical to TRBD2. CDR1 is LNHNV and CDR2 is YYDKDF in the germline V gene (reference sequence). Germline trimming cut 0 bases from V and 9 bases from J; bases unmatched to any gene: 11. The CDR3 loop spans 17 amino acids. The CDR3 bases are TGTGCCACCAGCAGAGATACGGCTAGCGGGAGATGGCTTGAGCAGTTCTTC. Protein product: CATSRDTASGRWLEQFF.

V and J are TRBV27 and TRBJ2-6; a possible D gene is TRBD2 (6 bases). This CDR3 region has 16 residues. Germline V gene lookup returns CDR1 MNHEY and CDR2 SMNVEV (reference sequence). V was clipped by 3 bases and J by 4 bases, with 13 bases between them. The CDR3 nucleotides are TGTGCCAGCAGTTTTTGGCTAGCGAGAGGGGCCAACGTCCTGACTTTC. Translated: CASSFWLARGANVLTF.

The V gene is TRBV7-9, the J gene TRBJ2-7; 8 positions agree with TRBD1. CDR3 length: 16 amino acids. Per the germline V gene, CDR1 is SEHNR and CDR2 is FQNEAQ (reference sequence). The V gene end was trimmed by 7 bases and the J gene end by 1 base; junction bases not matched to a gene: 12. The DNA of the CDR3 is TGTGCCAGCATGCAGGGGGCAGGTACCATATCCTACGAGCAGTACTTC. Translation: CASMQGAGTISYEQYF.

The V gene is TRBV6-5, the J gene TRBJ2-1; no definite D call. The CDR3 has 11 amino acids. CDR1 and CDR2 (germline): MNHEY, SVGAGI. Trimming left V 8 bases short and J 4 bases short, with 6 bases between. CDR3 in DNA: TGTGCCAGCGGACGGTACAATGAGCAGTTCTTC. Translation: CASGRYNEQFF.